These 10 T cell receptor beta chains came from one sample sequenced in a study of blood T cell repertoires in COVID-19 (dated by TCRdb to 2020 to 2022). Libraries came from the immunoSEQ multiplex PCR assay. TCRdb took over this immuneACCESS table, retaining in-frame rearrangements with V and J assigned. Such tables are incomplete; in checked studies, under half of the missing clones stem from an unresolved V gene, and the remainder is unexplained. For this sample there are fewer than 85,000 clones; roughly nine tenths appear just once. Less than 6.5% of the sample comes from the top ten. Specimen: peripheral blood. The receptors derive from a man between 60 and 75 years old with acute or convalescent COVID-19.

The rearrangement joins TRBV6-2 or TRBV6-3 to TRBJ2-3; 7 bases fit TRBD2. Germline V lookup: CDR1 MNHEY, CDR2 SVGEGT. J gave up 2 bases and V 6 bases, and 8 bases lay outside the gene matches. CDR3 size: 15 residues. CDR3 nucleotide sequence: TGTGCCAGCAGCTCCGGGACTATAGACACAGATACGCAGTATTTT. Translating gives CASSSGTIDTDTQYF.

This clone is labeled as medium-sized. The V and J genes are TRBV6-5 and TRBJ1-2, with TRBD1 identical over 8 bases. The CDR3 consists of 14 residues. Trimming removed 6 bases from V and 8 bases from J; junction bases left unmatched: 11. Germline V lookup: CDR1 MNHEY, CDR2 SVGAGI. CDR3 residues: CASRLPGGADGYTF. The CDR3 DNA follows: TGTGCCAGCAGGCTACCAGGGGGCGCGGACGGCTACACCTTC.

The gene calls are TRBV6-2 or TRBV6-3 and TRBJ1-2, with TRBD1 identical over 7 bases. Germline CDR1 MNHEY, CDR2 SVGEGT. The length of the CDR3 is 13 residues. Trimming took 5 bases from V and 5 from J; bases not matched to a gene: 5. The CDR3 region is CASSRDSMYGYTF. The CDR3 region has the DNA TGTGCCAGCAGTCGGGACAGTATGTATGGCTACACCTTC.

This clone appeared a few times. The rearrangement uses TRBV29-1 and TRBJ1-2; 9 nucleotides match TRBD1. Trimming took 6 bases from V and 8 from J; bases not matched to a gene: 4. The germline V gene encodes CDR1 SQVTM and CDR2 ANQGSEA. The CDR3 runs to 11 residues. CDR3 loop: CSVDRGEGYTF. The CDR3 nucleotides read TGCAGCGTGGACAGGGGTGAGGGCTACACCTTC.

This chain uses TRBV19 with TRBJ2-3, with 10 bases identical to TRBD2. Trimming took 5 bases from V and 5 from J; bases not matched to a gene: 13. This CDR3 spans 17 amino acids. Germline CDR1 reads LNHDA; CDR2 reads SQIVND (reference sequence). The CDR3 sequence: CASSFASGGQIRDTQYF. CDR3 coding DNA: TGTGCCAGTAGTTTCGCTAGCGGGGGCCAAATACGAGATACGCAGTATTTT.

The chain recombines TRBV6-6 with TRBJ1-2; no reliable D call. The CDR3 sequence is 12 residues long. Trimming took 6 bases from V and 6 from J, leaving 11 bases between them. CDR1 and CDR2 (germline): MNHNY, SVGAGI (reference sequence). The CDR3 spells CASRPLRDGYTF. CDR3 nucleotide sequence: TGTGCCAGCAGGCCTCTGAGGGATGGCTACACCTTC.

J is TRBJ2-1 and V is TRBV27; 11 nucleotides match TRBD2. This CDR3 comprises 15 residues. The V gene's germline CDR1 is MNHEY and CDR2 SMNVEV (reference sequence). The trim removed 1 base at V and 6 bases at J, leaving 2 bases unmatched. DNA for the CDR3: TGTGCCAGCAGTTTATTAGCGGGGGGGTCCAATGAGCAGTTCTTC. Translated: CASSLLAGGSNEQFF.

V gene TRBV7-2 combines with J gene TRBJ1-2, with 8 positions matching TRBD1. V trimming: 1 base; J trimming: 2 bases; junction bases outside the gene matches: 9. This CDR3 comprises 17 residues. Germline lookup yields CDR1 SGHTA and CDR2 FQGNSA. The CDR3 loop reads CASSLVWGQEMNYGYTF. DNA for the CDR3: TGTGCCAGCAGCTTAGTTTGGGGACAGGAAATGAACTATGGCTACACCTTC.

The V and J genes are TRBV27 and TRBJ1-5, with a possible D match to TRBD1 (5 bases). Germline V CDR1 and CDR2: MNHEY, SMNVEV (reference sequence). The CDR3 extends over 14 amino acids. V was shortened by 5 bases and J by 1 base, with 9 bases between the two germline ends. The CDR3 DNA reads TGTGCCAGCAGTAGGGGTGGAAGCAATCAGCCCCAGCATTTT. Translation gives CASSRGGSNQPQHF.

The gene calls are TRBV27 and TRBJ2-7; possibly TRBD1 for D (6 bases). The germline V gene has CDR1 MNHEY and CDR2 SMNVEV (reference sequence). CDR3 length: 14 amino acids. The V and J ends lost 5 bases and 0 bases respectively, with 11 bases between them. CDR3 residues: CASSSWGHSYEQYF. DNA of the CDR3: TGTGCCAGCAGTAGCTGGGGGCACTCCTACGAGCAGTACTTC.